This T cell receptor (beta chain) was documented in a study of blood T cells in healthy people across ages. Using a J-beta primer mix together with a sample-barcoded 5' primer, a second PCR was run for roughly 6 to 12 cycles. Each TCR beta cDNA got a 12-nucleotide random molecular identifier. TCRdb independently ran MiXCR on the 5' RACE reads; one entry per CDR3 protein. The sample lists some 370,000 distinct CDR3 sequences, more than 45% occurring once. Isolation per sample recovered at least 7 million PBMCs. This CDR3 spans 24 amino acids. Germline V gene data show CDR1 as SQVTM and CDR2 as ANQGSEA. The trim removed 7 bases at V and 7 bases at J, leaving 43 bases unmatched.

This rearrangement joins TRBV29-1 to TRBJ2-1, with TRBD1 identical over 7 bases. The sequence was collected from a man aged 55 to 69 in good health. Sequencing was carried out using blood. Here the CDR3 reads CSARDSGINAEWRAIISWGNEQFF. The DNA for the CDR3 is TGCAGCGCCAGGGACAGTGGTATCAACGCAGAGTGGCGTGCAATCATTTCTTGGGGGAATGAGCAGTTCTTC.